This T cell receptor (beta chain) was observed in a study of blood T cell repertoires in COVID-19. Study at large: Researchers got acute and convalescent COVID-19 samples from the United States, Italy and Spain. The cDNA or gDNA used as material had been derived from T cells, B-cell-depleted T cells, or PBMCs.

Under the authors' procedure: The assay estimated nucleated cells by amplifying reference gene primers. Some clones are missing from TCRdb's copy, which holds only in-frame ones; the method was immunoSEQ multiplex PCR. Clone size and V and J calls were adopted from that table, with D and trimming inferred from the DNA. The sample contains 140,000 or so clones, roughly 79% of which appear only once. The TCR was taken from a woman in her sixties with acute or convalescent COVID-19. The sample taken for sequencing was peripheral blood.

The CDR3 loop reads CASGTTHTDTQYF. CDR3 coding DNA: TGTGCCAGCGGGACTACCCACACAGATACGCAGTATTTT. The rearrangement joins TRBV6-6 to TRBJ2-3; 7 nucleotides align to TRBD2. The germline V gene encodes CDR1 MNHNY and CDR2 SVGAGI (reference sequence). This CDR3 has 13 residues. V was pared by 8 bases and J by 2 bases, with 4 bases of the junction left unmatched.